This section outlines one T cell receptor beta chain sequence together with its context. TCRdb re-called the 5' RACE reads; one entry per CDR3 protein, DNA not given. Found here are almost 450,000 distinct CDR3 sequences; the top ten clones hold 7.3%. The CDR3 has 17 amino acids. Germline-derived CDR1 and CDR2 are SSHAT and FNYEAQ (reference sequence). This sample was included in a study of T cells expressing NK-cell markers. The sequence was obtained from a woman between 18 and 69 years old in good health. The sequenced material came from blood T cells: a sorted CD56 or NKG2C T cell subset, CD4+ or CD8+ T cells, or bulk PBMC T cells (not recorded which). This chain uses TRBV7-7 with TRBJ2-1; the TRBD2 assignment by TCRdb is unverifiable without DNA. CDR3 amino acids: CASSNELAGSPYNEQFF.